The table lists the clone carrying this TCR beta chain with many counts. The antigen is undetermined. The CDR3 covers 15 residues. Trimming left V 0 bases short and J 2 bases short, with 11 bases between. Germline assignment: CDR1 LGHNA and CDR2 YNFKEQ. The data derive from a study of T cells in Graves' hyperthyroidism and ophthalmopathy. Study-wide results and caveats: Most thyroid clonotypes expanded above 0.001 were also detected in blood.

Amplification yielded TCR beta CDR3 regions, with RNA transcripts as the source. TCR CDR3 regions were first amplified by RT-PCR with HTBI primers. TCRdb processed the multiplex PCR reads anew with MiXCR; each CDR3 protein has one entry. Of almost 600,000 distinct CDR3 sequences in the sample, 46% are singletons; the top ten hold roughly 7.7%. The TCR comes from a woman between 18 and 29 years old with Graves' hyperthyroidism. Sequenced material: peripheral blood or thyroid tissue (not recorded which). The genes are TRBV4-2 and TRBJ2-7; no firm D call. This CDR3 reads CASSQDHSLAYEQYF. DNA of the CDR3: TGTGCCAGCAGCCAAGATCACTCTTTAGCCTACGAGCAGTACTTC.